One sample yielded the 5 T cell receptor beta chains listed below, sequenced in a study of blood T cell repertoires in COVID-19. TCRdb's table, derived via immunoSEQ multiplex PCR, lists solely in-frame clones and lacks some. The repertoire holds just over 150,000 clones, with around 80% as singletons. Sample: peripheral blood. These receptors were collected from a woman between 45 and 65 years old with acute or convalescent COVID-19.

The chain has TRBV11-1 and TRBJ2-3; D ambiguous. With 2 bases removed from V and 0 bases from J, the gap between germline ends came to 12 bases. This CDR3 has 16 amino acids. The germline gives CDR1 SGHAT, CDR2 FQDESV (reference sequence). The CDR3 loop is CASSLRPSTSTDTQYF. The CDR3 region has the DNA TGTGCCAGCAGCTTACGTCCAAGTACTAGCACAGATACGCAGTATTTT.

The chain recombines TRBV4-2 with TRBJ2-5; 14 bases are shared with TRBD2. Germline CDR1 is LGHNA and CDR2 is YNFKEQ. The CDR3 consists of 17 residues. The ends lost 4 bases at V and 3 bases at J; junction bases unmatched: 7. CDR3 DNA sequence: TGTGCCAGCAGCCGCGGACTAGCGGGGGGTATTAAAGAGACCCAGTACTTC. This encodes CASSRGLAGGIKETQYF.

V and J are TRBV11-1 and TRBJ2-1; TRBD2 is a possible D gene (6 bases). The CDR3 is 15 amino acids. V was trimmed by 5 bases and J by 9 bases, leaving 20 bases between them. The germline V gene has CDR1 SGHAT and CDR2 FQDESV (reference sequence). For the CDR3, the DNA is TGTGCCAGCAGCACCGCCCCCCGACTAGACTCTGAGCAGTTCTTC. The encoded protein is CASSTAPRLDSEQFF.

The CDR3 spells CASSLEMNGVNTEAFF. In DNA form, the CDR3 reads TGTGCCAGCAGCTTGGAGATGAACGGGGTGAACACTGAAGCTTTCTTT. The rearrangement uses TRBV5-4 and TRBJ1-1; D remains ambiguous. Trimming removed 0 bases at V and 0 bases at J, with 12 bases between. In germline, CDR1 is SGHNT, CDR2 YYREEE (reference sequence). The CDR3 consists of 16 residues.

The CDR3 loop is CASSLVGAKNEKLFF. CDR3 sequence (DNA): TGTGCCAGCAGCTTAGTTGGGGCAAAGAATGAAAAACTGTTTTTT. The chain has TRBV7-2 and TRBJ1-4; perhaps TRBD1 as D (5 bases). This CDR3 has 15 residues. V dropped 1 base and J dropped 5 bases, with 11 bases sitting between them. Per germline, CDR1 SGHTA and CDR2 FQGNSA.